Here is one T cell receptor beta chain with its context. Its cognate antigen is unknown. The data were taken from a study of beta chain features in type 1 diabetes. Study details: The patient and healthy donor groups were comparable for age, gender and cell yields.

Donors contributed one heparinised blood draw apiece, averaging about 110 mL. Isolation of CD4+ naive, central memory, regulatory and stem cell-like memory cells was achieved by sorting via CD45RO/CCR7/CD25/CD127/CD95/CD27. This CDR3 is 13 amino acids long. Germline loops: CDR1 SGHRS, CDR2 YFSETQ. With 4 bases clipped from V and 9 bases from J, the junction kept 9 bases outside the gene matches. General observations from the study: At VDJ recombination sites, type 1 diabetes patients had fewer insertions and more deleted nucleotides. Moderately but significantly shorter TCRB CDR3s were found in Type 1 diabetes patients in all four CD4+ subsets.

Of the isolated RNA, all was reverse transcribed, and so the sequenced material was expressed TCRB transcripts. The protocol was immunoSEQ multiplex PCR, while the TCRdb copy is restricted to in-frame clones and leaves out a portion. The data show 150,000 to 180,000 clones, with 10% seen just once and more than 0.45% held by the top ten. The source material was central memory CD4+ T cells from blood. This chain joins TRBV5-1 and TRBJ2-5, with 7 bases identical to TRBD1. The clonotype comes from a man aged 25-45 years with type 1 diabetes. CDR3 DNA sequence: TGCGCCAGCAGCAGAGAAGGGGGCTGGTCCCAGTACTTC. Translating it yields CASSREGGWSQYF.